This entry lists 5 T cell receptor beta chains sequenced from one sample in a study of T-cell reconstitution after alpha-beta-depleted transplantation in children. TCRbeta library preparation incorporated unique molecular identifiers. TCRdb called the PCR reads again in MiXCR, with one record for every CDR3 protein. Among hundreds of thousands of distinct CDR3 sequences listed, approximately 16% were seen once. Sequenced here: PBMCs from the stem cell graft donor, sampled from the stem cell graft. Every receptor here comes from a human donor who donated a stem cell graft to a child with acute myeloid leukemia.

V and J are TRBV12-3 or TRBV12-4 and TRBJ1-5; no clear D gene. The ends were cut back, 2 bases at V and 7 bases at J, with 12 bases in the middle. The CDR3 spans 14 residues. CDR3 loop: CASSLLGREQPQHF. CDR3 bases: TGTGCCAGCAGTTTACTAGGGCGAGAACAGCCCCAGCATTTT.

The chain combines TRBV20-1 with TRBJ1-5; D gene ambiguous. Trimming removed 3 bases from V and 4 bases from J, with 13 bases in between. CDR1 and CDR2 from the germline V gene are DFQATT and SNEGSKA (reference sequence). The CDR3 contains 14 residues. Here the CDR3 reads CSARSLAVNQPQHF. The CDR3 DNA is TGCAGTGCTAGGTCGTTGGCGGTTAATCAGCCCCAGCATTTT.

This chain connects TRBV9 to TRBJ1-2; D gene unclear. Germline loops: CDR1 SGDLS, CDR2 YYNGEE. The germline V and J ends were trimmed by 0 bases and 5 bases, with 14 bases remaining between them. The CDR3 consists of 15 residues. CDR3 sequence (DNA): TGTGCCAGCAGCGTAGAGCCGAATTTGGTTTATGGCTACACCTTC. Its translation: CASSVEPNLVYGYTF.

The rearrangement joins TRBV5-1 to TRBJ1-1, with D unclear. The V end lost 2 bases, the J end lost 0 bases, and 8 bases lay between the germline ends. The CDR3 is 14 residues long. Germline assignment: CDR1 SGHRS and CDR2 YFSETQ. CDR3 amino acids: CASSFAQLNTEAFF. CDR3 coding DNA: TGCGCCAGCAGCTTTGCACAGTTGAACACTGAAGCTTTCTTT.

A word on this clonotype: One junction end disagrees with the germline gene, perhaps due to a read error. The chain uses TRBV5-1 and TRBJ1-2; D perhaps matches TRBD1 (5 bases). The CDR3 consists of 14 residues. Germline-derived CDR1 and CDR2 are SGHRS and YFSETQ. The CDR3 DNA reads TGCGCCAGCAGATCGGGGGATCGGCCGGGCGGCTGCACCTTC. It specifies CASRSGDRPGGCTF.